The present T cell receptor beta chain was sequenced within a study of T cell responses to AZD1222 COVID-19 vaccine. Germline values: CDR1 MNHEY, CDR2 SMNVEV (reference sequence). The CDR3 sequence is 14 residues long. With V trimmed by 6 bases and J by 4 bases, 5 bases remained unmatched. Some clones are missing from TCRdb's copy, which holds only in-frame ones; the method was immunoSEQ multiplex PCR. Of 120,000 or so clones in the sample, roughly nine tenths were seen once. The origin of this receptor is an adult in good health. The sequencing here drew on peripheral blood, taken on day 0 of AZD1222 vaccination. The J gene is TRBJ2-7, the V gene TRBV27; TRBD1 matches 11 bases. In DNA form, the CDR3 reads TGTGCCAGCAGACGGGGACAGGGGGTGTACGAGCAGTACTTC. Residues: CASRRGQGVYEQYF.